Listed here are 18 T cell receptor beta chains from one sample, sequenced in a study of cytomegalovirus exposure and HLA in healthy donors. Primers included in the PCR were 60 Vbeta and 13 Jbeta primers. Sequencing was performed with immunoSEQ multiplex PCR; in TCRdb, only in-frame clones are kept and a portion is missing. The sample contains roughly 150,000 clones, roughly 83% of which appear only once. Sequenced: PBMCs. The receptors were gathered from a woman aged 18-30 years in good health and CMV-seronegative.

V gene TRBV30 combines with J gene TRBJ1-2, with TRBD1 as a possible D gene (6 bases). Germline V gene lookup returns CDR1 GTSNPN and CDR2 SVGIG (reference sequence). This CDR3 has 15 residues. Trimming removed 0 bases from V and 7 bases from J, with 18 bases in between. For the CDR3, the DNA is TGTGCCTGGAGTGTATCCGGGGGGCCAATTTCTGGCTACACCTTC. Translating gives CAWSVSGGPISGYTF.

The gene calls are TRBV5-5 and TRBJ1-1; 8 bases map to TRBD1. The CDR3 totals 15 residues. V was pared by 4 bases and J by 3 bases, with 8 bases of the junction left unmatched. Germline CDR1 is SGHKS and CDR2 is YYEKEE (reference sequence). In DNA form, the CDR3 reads TGTGCCAGCAGCCCGAGGACAGGGAGGGACACTGAAGCTTTCTTT. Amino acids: CASSPRTGRDTEAFF.

CDR3 DNA sequence: TGTGCCAGCAGCCAACGGGACAGGAATGAAAAACTGTTTTTT. This encodes CASSQRDRNEKLFF. The chain carries TRBV13 and TRBJ1-4, with 8 bases fitting TRBD1. There are 14 residues in the CDR3. V lost 5 bases and J lost 5; bases outside the gene matches: 4. Germline CDR1 reads PRHDT; CDR2 reads FYEKMQ (reference sequence).

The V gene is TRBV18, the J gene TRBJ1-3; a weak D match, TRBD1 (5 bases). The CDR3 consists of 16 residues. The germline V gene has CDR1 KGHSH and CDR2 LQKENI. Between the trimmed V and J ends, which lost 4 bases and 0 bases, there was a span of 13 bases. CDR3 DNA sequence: TGTGCCAGCTCACAGACAGCTCGGAGCTCTGGAAACACCATATATTTT. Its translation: CASSQTARSSGNTIYF. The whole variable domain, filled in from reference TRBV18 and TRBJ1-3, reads NAGVMQNPRHLVRRRGQEARLRCSPMKGHSHVYWYRQLPEEGLKFMVYLQKENIIDESGMPKERFSAEFPKEGPSILRIQQVVRGDSAAYFCASSQTARSSGNTIYFGEGSWLTVV.

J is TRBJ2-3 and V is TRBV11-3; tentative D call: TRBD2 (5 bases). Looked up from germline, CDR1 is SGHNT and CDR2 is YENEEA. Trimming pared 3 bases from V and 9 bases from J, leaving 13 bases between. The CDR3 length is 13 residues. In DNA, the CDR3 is TGTGCCAGCAGCTTGAATTACGGGGTAACGCAGTATTTT. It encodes CASSLNYGVTQYF. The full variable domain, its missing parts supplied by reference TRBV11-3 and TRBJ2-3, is EAGVVQSPRYKIIEKKQPVAFWCNPISGHNTLYWYLQNLGQGPELLIRYENEEAVDDSQLPKDRFSAERLKGVDSTLKIQPAELGDSAVYLCASSLNYGVTQYFGPGTRLTVL.

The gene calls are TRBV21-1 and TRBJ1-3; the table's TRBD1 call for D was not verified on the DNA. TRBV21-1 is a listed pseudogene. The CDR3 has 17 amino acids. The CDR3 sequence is CASRGEGTGKVGNTIYF. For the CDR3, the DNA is TGTGCCAGCAGAGGTGAGGGGACAGGGAAGGTTGGAAACACCATATATTTT.

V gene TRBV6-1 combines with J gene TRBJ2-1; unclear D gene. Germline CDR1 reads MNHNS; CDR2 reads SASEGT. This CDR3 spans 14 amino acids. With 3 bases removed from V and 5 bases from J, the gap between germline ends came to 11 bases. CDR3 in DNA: TGTGCCAGCAGTGAGTTAGCCACGAACAATGAGCAGTTCTTC. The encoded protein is CASSELATNNEQFF.

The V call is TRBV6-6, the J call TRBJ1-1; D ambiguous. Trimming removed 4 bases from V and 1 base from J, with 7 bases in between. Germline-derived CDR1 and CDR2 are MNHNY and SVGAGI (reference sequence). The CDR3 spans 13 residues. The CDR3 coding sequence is TGTGCCAGCAGTTCGCGTTCGAACACTGAAGCTTTCTTT. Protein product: CASSSRSNTEAFF.

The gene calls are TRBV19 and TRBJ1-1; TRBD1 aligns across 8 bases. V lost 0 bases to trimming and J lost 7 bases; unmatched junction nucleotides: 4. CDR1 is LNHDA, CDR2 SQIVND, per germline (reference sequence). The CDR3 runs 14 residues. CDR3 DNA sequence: TGTGCCAGTAGTATAGATAGGGGGACAGGTGAAGCTTTCTTT. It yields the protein CASSIDRGTGEAFF.

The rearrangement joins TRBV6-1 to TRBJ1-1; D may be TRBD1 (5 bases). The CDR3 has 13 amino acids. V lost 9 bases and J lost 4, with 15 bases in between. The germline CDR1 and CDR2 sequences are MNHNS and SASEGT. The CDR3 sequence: CASIRDWATEAFF. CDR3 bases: TGTGCCAGTATCCGGGACTGGGCCACTGAAGCTTTCTTT.

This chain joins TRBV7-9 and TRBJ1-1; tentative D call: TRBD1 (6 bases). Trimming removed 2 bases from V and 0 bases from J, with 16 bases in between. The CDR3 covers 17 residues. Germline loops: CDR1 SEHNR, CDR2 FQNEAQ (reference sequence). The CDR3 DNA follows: TGTGCCAGCAGCTTACGGGCAGGGGAAGGGATGAACACTGAAGCTTTCTTT. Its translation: CASSLRAGEGMNTEAFF.

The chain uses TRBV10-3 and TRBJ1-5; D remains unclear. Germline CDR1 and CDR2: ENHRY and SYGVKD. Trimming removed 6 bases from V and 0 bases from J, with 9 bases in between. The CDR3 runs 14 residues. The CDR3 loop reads CAIRGGDSNQPQHF. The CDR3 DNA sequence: TGTGCCATCAGGGGTGGAGATAGCAATCAGCCCCAGCATTTT.

Here the CDR3 DNA reads TGCGCCAGCAGCTTGGTTGCAGGACTCTACGAGCAGTACTTC. Translated: CASSLVAGLYEQYF. The chain has TRBV5-1 and TRBJ2-5; D possibly corresponds to TRBD2 (5 bases). The DNA matches TRBJ2-7 better at its end, which makes the J call doubtful. The CDR3 spans 14 residues. Germline V gene sequence: CDR1 SGHRS, CDR2 YFSETQ.

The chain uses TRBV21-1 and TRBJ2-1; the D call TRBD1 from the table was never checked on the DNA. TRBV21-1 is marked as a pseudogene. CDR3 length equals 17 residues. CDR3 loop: CASSIPGFEKAYNEQFF. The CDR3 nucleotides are TGTGCCAGCAGCATACCAGGGTTTGAAAAAGCCTACAATGAGCAGTTCTTC.

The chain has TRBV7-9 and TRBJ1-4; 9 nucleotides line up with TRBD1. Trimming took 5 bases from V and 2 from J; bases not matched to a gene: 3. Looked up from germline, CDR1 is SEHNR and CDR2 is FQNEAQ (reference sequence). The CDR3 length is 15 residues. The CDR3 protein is CASSPGQGTNEKLFF. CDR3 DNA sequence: TGTGCCAGCAGCCCCGGACAGGGGACTAATGAAAAACTGTTTTTT. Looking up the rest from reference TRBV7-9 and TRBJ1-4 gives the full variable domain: DTGVSQNPRHKITKRGQNVTFRCDPISEHNRLYWYRQTLGQGPEFLTYFQNEAQLEKSRLLSDRFSAERPKGSFSTLEIQRTEQGDSAMYLCASSPGQGTNEKLFFGSGTQLSVL.

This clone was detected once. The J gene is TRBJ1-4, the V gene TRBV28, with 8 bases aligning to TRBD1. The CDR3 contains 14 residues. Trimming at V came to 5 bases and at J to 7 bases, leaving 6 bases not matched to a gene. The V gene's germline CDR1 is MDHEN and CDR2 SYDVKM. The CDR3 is CASSGGDRPEKLFF. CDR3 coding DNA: TGTGCCAGCAGTGGGGGGGACAGGCCTGAAAAACTGTTTTTT.

As DNA, the CDR3 is TGCGCCAGCGCCGAGGCGACAGCGTATGGCTACACCTTC. Protein: CASAEATAYGYTF. This chain uses TRBV5-1 with TRBJ1-2; D may be TRBD1 (5 bases). CDR3 length equals 13 residues. The ends were cut back, 7 bases at V and 5 bases at J, with 15 bases in the middle. Germline V gene data show CDR1 as SGHRS and CDR2 as YFSETQ.

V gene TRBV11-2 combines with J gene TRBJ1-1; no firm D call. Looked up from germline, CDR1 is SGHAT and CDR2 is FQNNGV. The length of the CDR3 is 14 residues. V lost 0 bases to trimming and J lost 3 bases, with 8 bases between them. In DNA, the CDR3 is TGTGCCAGCAGCTTAGATCCCCTATACACTGAAGCTTTCTTT. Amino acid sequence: CASSLDPLYTEAFF. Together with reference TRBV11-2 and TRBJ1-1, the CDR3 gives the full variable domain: EAGVAQSPRYKIIEKRQSVAFWCNPISGHATLYWYQQILGQGPKLLIQFQNNGVVDDSQLPKDRFSAERLKGVDSTLKIQPAKLEDSAVYLCASSLDPLYTEAFFGQGTRLTVV.